The clone carrying this T cell receptor beta chain was seen at least ten times. Antigen unknown. What was amplified from RNA transcripts were TCR beta CDR3 regions. The HTBI primer set was used in a first-round RT-PCR of the TCR CDR3. TCRdb passed the multiplex PCR reads through MiXCR, listing each CDR3 protein once. Of 200,000 to 250,000 distinct CDR3 sequences detected, about 16% appear once; the ten largest clones hold 25% to 30%. The data originate from a study of T cells in Graves' hyperthyroidism and ophthalmopathy. The PBMCs were sourced from fresh peripheral blood (less than 11 ml). Overall study results and limits: Most thyroid clonotypes that were expanded above 0.001 also turned up in blood. The authors' 13 V-J model separated ophthalmopathy from stable hyperthyroidism.

Germline V gene lookup returns CDR1 LGHNA and CDR2 YNFKEQ. The CDR3 is 19 residues long. J was trimmed by 0 bases and V by 4 bases; bases with no gene match: 12. The chain recombines TRBV4-2 with TRBJ2-3; TRBD2 matches 11 bases. The receptor was derived from a woman aged 18 to 35 with Graves' ophthalmopathy. Sequenced input: blood. As DNA, the CDR3 is TGTGCCAGCAGCCTTTTAACTAGCGGGAGCGGTTTTAGCACAGATACGCAGTATTTT. Its protein is CASSLLTSGSGFSTDTQYF.